The sequence of this TCR beta chain was determined in a study of T cells after yellow fever vaccination. Study as a whole: Preparation of fractions with low cell numbers was performed using SMART-Seq v4 Ultra Low Input.

This clonotype was found a few times. What it binds is not known. Study-wide points: Overall, a small share of clonotypes was seen in both CD4 and CD8 compartments. Sorted repertoires could include abundant contaminating clonotypes from bulk cells.

The V gene's germline CDR1 is SEHNR and CDR2 FQNEAQ (reference sequence). After removal of 5 bases from V and 5 bases from J, the junction contained 10 bases not matched to a gene. The CDR3 covers 15 residues. TCRdb re-analysed the 5' RACE reads in MiXCR, keeping a single row per CDR3 protein. The sample contains about 580,000 distinct CDR3 sequences, about 17% of which appear only once. This sample comprised PBMCs, obtained about 5 days after the first yellow fever vaccination. The chain links TRBV7-9 to TRBJ1-1, with 8 bases matching TRBD1. The source of this sequence is a man younger than 35 who received the YFV17D yellow fever vaccine. The CDR3 protein is CASSARTGGKTEAFF. CDR3 in DNA: TGTGCCAGCAGCGCCCGAACAGGGGGAAAGACTGAAGCTTTCTTT.